These T cell receptor beta chains were read from a single sample in a study of tumor and adjacent non-tumor tissue in lung cancer. TCRdb reanalysed the multiplex PCR reads using MiXCR and keeps one entry per CDR3 protein. The sample records 200,000 to 250,000 distinct CDR3 sequences, approximately 74% being singletons. Sequencing was done on a sample of lung tumor tissue. These receptors all stem from a man in his 60s with non-small cell lung cancer. Both conserved end residues are trimmed from each CDR3. Each record gives: V gene, J gene, D gene, CDR3 protein. D genes are given only for firm matches.

TRBV28	TRBJ2-7	.	ASNGGQPYEQY
TRBV29-1	TRBJ2-7	.	SVIRVGGAYEWY
TRBV5-5	TRBJ1-1	.	VSSCTSTAQNTEAF
TRBV7-9	TRBJ2-3	TRBD1	ASVQGAYTQY
TRBV6-5	TRBJ1-4	.	ASSSPREDQGEKLS
TRBV11-2	TRBJ2-1	TRBD2	ASSFGASGGGEHF
TRBV20-1	TRBJ1-2	.	SARDSSNGYT
TRBV20-1	TRBJ1-5	.	SARDLDSGDYQPRH
TRBV4-2	TRBJ1-1	.	ASSKGRETTKAF
TRBV20-1	TRBJ1-2	.	SARDSGGYGYI
TRBV11-1	TRBJ2-1	.	ASGVYGTRGEQF
TRBV20-1	.	TRBD2	SAHPAGGVYEQF
TRBV5-4	TRBJ2-3	.	ASSLSGPTVTQY
TRBV20-1	TRBJ1-5	.	SGGGINQPQH
TRBV4-1	TRBJ2-2	.	ASSREARFPGELF
TRBV6-5	TRBJ2-5	.	ASREGLTEETQY
TRBV12-3/TRBV12-4	TRBJ1-2	.	ASRGQTRGYT
TRBV11-3	TRBJ2-1	.	ASSFSVYNEQF
TRBV6-1	TRBJ2-1	TRBD2	ASSDYRTSGGANNEQF
TRBV20-1	TRBJ2-5	.	SPNGRLNVQETQY
TRBV20-1	TRBJ2-7	.	SAGGEGGRCEQY
TRBV6-1	TRBJ2-2	.	ASSEVPLGQNTRKLF